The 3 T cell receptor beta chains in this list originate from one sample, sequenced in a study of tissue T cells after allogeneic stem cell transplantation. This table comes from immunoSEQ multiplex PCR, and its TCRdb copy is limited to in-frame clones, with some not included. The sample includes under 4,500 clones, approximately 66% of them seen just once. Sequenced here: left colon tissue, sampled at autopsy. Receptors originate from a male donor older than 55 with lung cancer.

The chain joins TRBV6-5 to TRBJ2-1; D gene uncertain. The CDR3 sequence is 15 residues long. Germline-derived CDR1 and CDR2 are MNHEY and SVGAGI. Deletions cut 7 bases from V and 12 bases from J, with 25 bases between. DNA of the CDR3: TGTGCCAGCATCCCCTTCGGCGCCTCCCCTACCGGGCAGTTCTTC. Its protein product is CASIPFGASPTGQFF.

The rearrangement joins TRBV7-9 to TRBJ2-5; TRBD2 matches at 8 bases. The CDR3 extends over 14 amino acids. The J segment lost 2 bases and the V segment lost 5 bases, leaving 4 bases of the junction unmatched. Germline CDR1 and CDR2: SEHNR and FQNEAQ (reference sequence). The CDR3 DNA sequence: TGTGCCAGCAGCCTTGCGGGGGGTCAAGAGACCCAGTACTTC. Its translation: CASSLAGGQETQYF.

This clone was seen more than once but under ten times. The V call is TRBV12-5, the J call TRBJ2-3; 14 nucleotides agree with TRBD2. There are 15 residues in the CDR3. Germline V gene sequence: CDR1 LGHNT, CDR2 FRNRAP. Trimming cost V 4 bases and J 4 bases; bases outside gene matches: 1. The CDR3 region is CASGSGLAGADTQYF. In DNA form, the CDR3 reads TGTGCTAGTGGTTCGGGACTAGCGGGGGCAGATACGCAGTATTTT.